The sequence of this T cell receptor (beta chain) was determined in a study of blood T cell repertoires in COVID-19 (dated by TCRdb to the early 2020s). Notes on the research overall: The collaborator samples originated in the United States, Italy and Spain and spanned the acute and convalescent phases of COVID-19. Where available, HLA class I and class II types were taken from metadata supplied by the sample provider and were not determined by assay-based typing. The repertoires were made available in a free public database intended to serve as a resource for research on the immune response to SARS-CoV-2. Nearly every sample came with metadata listing a de-identified subject ID, COVID-19 status, age in years and sex. The material from the prospective study consisted of cDNA or gDNA derived from T cells, B-cell-depleted T cells, or PBMCs. Subjects who had been exposed to COVID-19, were actively infected with it, or had recovered from it provided the deeply sampled blood TCRbeta repertoires that made up the dataset. The samples were drawn from the first 160 participants of the ongoing ImmuneRACE study and from 950 to 1,500 subjects provided by 6 global collaborators.

TCRbeta CDR3 regions were amplified from genomic DNA using the immunoSEQ Assay, a bias-controlled multiplex PCR. For the original study's pipeline: The number of nucleated cells in each sample was estimated from the amplification of reference gene primers within the assay. Sequence reads were collapsed and filtered to measure the absolute abundance of every unique TCRbeta CDR3 rearrangement. For each sample, productive Simpson clonality was calculated as the square root of Simpson's diversity index across productive rearrangements. Not all clones reach the TCRdb copy of this immuneACCESS table, which keeps in-frame sequences only. Checked studies attribute under half of the gap to unresolved V genes and leave the rest unexplained. V, J and clone size derive from that table, while D and trimming were established from the DNA sequence. The sample data list 95,000 or so clones, and approximately 80% of these were observed just once. The ten most abundant clones make up under 5% of the sample.

Regarding this clone: The antigen it binds to is not known. The sample holds no much larger clone one base away, and base qualities are not on file.

The paper's findings and limits, for the study overall: The amount of clinical and demographic metadata varied by source and participant and was provided uncurated.

At one collaborating source in Seattle, patients were enrolled during active infection and were followed longitudinally through the course of disease. Whole blood was collected in K2EDTA tubes by collaborating institutions according to the institutions' own protocols. For TCRbeta analysis, collaborator samples were shipped as frozen whole blood, as isolated PBMCs, or as DNA extracted from either sample type. The source material was peripheral blood. The origin of this receptor is an elderly man with COVID-19, enrolled during active disease.

The encoded CDR3 is CAWSSRQILHF. The DNA reads as follows: TGTGCCTGGAGTTCACGACAGATACTCCACTTT. The chain is assembled from TRBV30 and TRBJ1-6; perhaps TRBD1 is the D gene, with 5 bases matching. The CDR1 and CDR2 encoded by the germline V gene (reference sequence) are GTSNPN and SVGIG. The CDR3 runs 11 residues from the cysteine to the phenylalanine. Only the CDR3 region is kept as DNA, spanning 33 bases read in frame from base 1. V loses 2 bases, J loses 16 bases, and the germline ends lie 12 bases apart.